The 9 T cell receptor beta chains given below trace back to one sample, sequenced in a study of blood T cell repertoires in COVID-19. Sequencing was performed with immunoSEQ multiplex PCR; in TCRdb, only in-frame clones are kept and a portion is missing. In the table there are 160,000 or so clones, about 82% of which are singletons. Sequencing was carried out using peripheral blood. The source of these receptors is a man in his sixties or seventies with active or convalescent COVID-19.

Many counts were recorded for this clone. CDR3 coding DNA: TGTGCCAGCAGCAACCCCGGACAGAGCTATGGCTACACCTTC. Amino acids: CASSNPGQSYGYTF. This chain joins TRBV6-6 and TRBJ1-2; tentatively, D is TRBD1 (6 bases). Germline assignment: CDR1 MNHNY and CDR2 SVGAGI (reference sequence). The CDR3 consists of 14 residues. V shed 6 bases and J shed 4 bases, with 15 bases lying between them.

The V gene is TRBV2, the J gene TRBJ1-1; TRBD1 agrees at 9 bases. This CDR3 spans 13 amino acids. Trimming cost V 11 bases and J 0 bases; bases outside gene matches: 4. CDR1 SNHLY and CDR2 FYNNEI come from the germline V gene. CDR3 nucleotides: TGTGCCGGGACAGGGAACCTGAACACTGAAGCTTTCTTT. Translation gives CAGTGNLNTEAFF.

The V call is TRBV3-1 (or the pseudogene TRBV3-2), the J call TRBJ1-1; D is uncertain. The V end was cut by 5 bases, the J end by 1 base, with 14 bases between. Germline CDR1 and CDR2: LGHDT and YNNKEL (reference sequence). The CDR3 is 15 residues long. The CDR3 DNA reads TGTGCCAGCAGCAACGTCGATCGGTCGAACACTGAAGCTTTCTTT. Translation gives CASSNVDRSNTEAFF.

This sequence joins TRBV4-3 and TRBJ1-2; 7 bases are a match to TRBD1. Germline trimming cut 2 bases from V and 5 bases from J; bases unmatched to any gene: 5. In germline, CDR1 is LGHNA, CDR2 YSLEER. The CDR3 loop spans 14 amino acids. In DNA, the CDR3 is TGCGCCAGCAGCCAACAACAGGGGACATATGGCTACACCTTC. Its protein product is CASSQQQGTYGYTF.

V and J are TRBV3-1 (or the pseudogene TRBV3-2) and TRBJ2-4; tentative D call: TRBD2 (6 bases). Germline V gene lookup returns CDR1 LGHDT and CDR2 YNNKEL (reference sequence). The CDR3 runs to 14 residues. Trimming removed 3 bases from V and 7 bases from J, with 13 bases in between. CDR3 DNA sequence: TGTGCCAGCAGCCAGGAGGGACCGGGGAACATTCAGTACTTC. Residues: CASSQEGPGNIQYF.

V gene TRBV5-3 combines with J gene TRBJ1-2, with a tentative D call TRBD1 (5 bases). TRBV5-3 is an ORF, and what it does is uncertain. V was trimmed by 1 base and J by 3 bases, leaving 10 bases between them. The CDR3 has 14 amino acids. CDR3 bases: TGTGCCAGAAGCTTGATGACAGCCCACTATGGCTACACCTTC. This translates into CARSLMTAHYGYTF.

This chain uses TRBV28 with TRBJ2-5, with 7 bases identical to TRBD1. Trimming took 10 bases from V and 6 from J; bases not matched to a gene: 8. The CDR3 has 12 residues. Germline CDR1 MDHEN, CDR2 SYDVKM. DNA for the CDR3: TGTGCCACCAGACAGGGCCTAAAGACCCAGTACTTC. This codes for CATRQGLKTQYF.

Only a few counts were recorded for this clone. The chain is built from TRBV7-2 and TRBJ1-1, with TRBD1 as a possible D gene (5 bases). From germline, CDR1 is SGHTA and CDR2 FQGNSA. V lost 5 bases and J lost 1, with 23 bases in between. This CDR3 is built from 18 residues. As DNA, the CDR3 is TGTGCCAGCAGCCCCCATAGCGGGGGAGCTATAACGAACACTGAAGCTTTCTTT. Encoded protein: CASSPHSGGAITNTEAFF. The full variable domain, in which reference TRBV7-2 and TRBJ1-1 provide the parts outside the CDR3, is GAGVSQSPSNKVTEKGKDVELRCDPISGHTALYWYRQSLGQGLEFLIYFQGNSAPDKSGLPSDRFSAERTGGSVSTLTIQRTQQEDSAVYLCASSPHSGGAITNTEAFFGQGTRLTVV.

The chain combines TRBV6-5 with TRBJ1-6; 9 positions match TRBD1. The germline CDR1 and CDR2 sequences are MNHEY and SVGAGI. V shed 5 bases and J 8 bases; nucleotides not matched to a gene: 7. The CDR3 consists of 15 residues. Here the CDR3 reads CASSMTGGEDSPLHF. DNA for the CDR3: TGTGCCAGCAGTATGACAGGGGGTGAGGATTCACCCCTCCACTTT.